Each of the 27 T cell receptor beta chains below was sequenced from the same sample in a study of blood T cell repertoires in COVID-19. The protocol was immunoSEQ multiplex PCR, while the TCRdb copy is restricted to in-frame clones and leaves out a portion. Here the sample spans a few hundred thousand clones, approximately 87% being singletons. The sample taken for sequencing was peripheral blood. Every receptor here comes from a man between 60 and 75 years old who had recovered from COVID-19.

The chain combines TRBV28 with TRBJ2-7; D remains unclear. Germline V gene data show CDR1 as MDHEN and CDR2 as SYDVKM. The CDR3 covers 15 residues. V was clipped by 4 bases and J by 0 bases, with 13 bases between them. This chain's CDR3 is CASSSSGQSSYEQYF. The CDR3 nucleotides read TGTGCCAGCAGTTCCTCGGGTCAAAGCTCCTACGAGCAGTACTTC.

The chain links TRBV5-8 to TRBJ2-1; TRBD2 is a possible D gene (6 bases). The CDR3 covers 14 residues. V was clipped by 2 bases and J by 5 bases, with 11 bases between them. Germline loops: CDR1 SGHTS, CDR2 YDEGEE. CDR3 DNA sequence: TGTGCCAGCAGCTTAGGTCCTAGCGACAATGAGCAGTTCTTC. Its protein product is CASSLGPSDNEQFF.

The V gene is TRBV30, the J gene TRBJ1-2; maybe TRBD1 (6 bases). The CDR3 spans 14 residues. CDR1 and CDR2 (germline): GTSNPN, SVGIG (reference sequence). V was clipped by 0 bases and J by 7 bases, with 15 bases between them. The DNA for the CDR3 is TGTGCCTGGAGTGTAAGGACAGCCGGGGCTGGCTACACCTTC. Translation gives CAWSVRTAGAGYTF.

This chain joins TRBV19 and TRBJ2-1, with 13 bases fitting TRBD2. The J segment lost 10 bases and the V segment lost 1 base, leaving 7 bases of the junction unmatched. Germline V gene lookup returns CDR1 LNHDA and CDR2 SQIVND (reference sequence). There are 16 residues in the CDR3. The CDR3 protein is CASSIVTSGRAGEQFF. The CDR3 DNA reads as TGTGCCAGTAGTATAGTAACTAGCGGGAGGGCCGGGGAGCAGTTCTTC.

J is TRBJ1-1 and V is TRBV5-6; D remains unclear. The CDR3 is 16 residues long. The V gene lost 3 bases and the J gene lost 3 bases, with 18 bases spanning the gap. CDR1 and CDR2 from the germline V gene are SGHDT and YYEEEE. For the CDR3, the DNA is TGTGCCAGCAGCTCTAGAGGGATTTTCTCGTACACTGAAGCTTTCTTT. Protein: CASSSRGIFSYTEAFF.

The chain couples TRBV6-5 to TRBJ2-3; possibly TRBD1 for D (6 bases). The germline gives CDR1 MNHEY, CDR2 SVGAGI. V was trimmed by 3 bases and J by 3 bases, leaving 13 bases between them. The CDR3 extends over 15 amino acids. The DNA for the CDR3 is TGTGCCAGCAGTTATCAGGGGCAGGGGACAGATACGCAGTATTTT. Protein: CASSYQGQGTDTQYF.

The gene calls are TRBV5-3 and TRBJ1-2, with D hard to call. TRBV5-3 is reported as an ORF; its role is uncertain. The CDR3 is made up of 14 amino acids. V lost 3 bases, J lost 8 bases, and 17 bases lay in between. The CDR3 DNA follows: TGTGCCAGAAGCTGGAGCCCGGGAATTTCCGGCTACACCTTC. Translated: CARSWSPGISGYTF.

This clone was seen a single time. The genes are TRBV7-3 and TRBJ2-1, with 11 bases matching TRBD2. The CDR3 spans 18 residues. Germline CDR1 SGHTA, CDR2 FQGTGA. V shed 3 bases, J shed 1 base, and the junction held 8 bases outside the gene matches. For the CDR3, the DNA is TGTGCCAGCAGCTTGACCGGGACTAGCGGTTTTTCCTACAATGAGCAGTTCTTC. The encoded protein is CASSLTGTSGFSYNEQFF.

This chain uses TRBV12-2 with TRBJ1-1; TRBD1 was called by the table and not checked on the DNA. TRBV12-2 is annotated as a pseudogene. The CDR3 consists of 17 residues. DNA of the CDR3: TGTGCAAGTCGCTTGACCGACACCCGAAGTATAAACACTGAAGCTTTCTTT. Its protein product is CASRLTDTRSINTEAFF.

This chain connects TRBV28 to TRBJ1-2; D is ambiguous. Trimming removed 1 base from V and 2 bases from J, with 8 bases in between. Germline-derived CDR1 and CDR2 are MDHEN and SYDVKM. The CDR3 has 14 amino acids. CDR3 nucleotides: TGTGCCAGCAGTTTATCGGGTCTCAACTATGGCTACACCTTC. Translating it yields CASSLSGLNYGYTF.

With regard to this clone: This same CDR3 is encoded by further DNA sequences in the sample. The chain couples TRBV9 to TRBJ2-5; TRBD1 is a possible D gene (6 bases). Germline CDR1 and CDR2: SGDLS and YYNGEE. V was shortened by 0 bases and J by 2 bases, with 8 bases between the two germline ends. This CDR3 spans 14 amino acids. DNA for the CDR3: TGTGCCAGCAGCGTAGGTACAGGGCAAGAGACCCAGTACTTC. Encoded protein: CASSVGTGQETQYF.

The rearrangement links TRBV9 to TRBJ1-2; no firm D call. Deletions cut 0 bases from V and 5 bases from J, with 8 bases between. Germline V gene sequence: CDR1 SGDLS, CDR2 YYNGEE. The CDR3 has 13 amino acids. CDR3 in DNA: TGTGCCAGCAGCGTAGTTGCAGGATATGGCTACACCTTC. The encoded protein is CASSVVAGYGYTF.

This chain joins TRBV27 and TRBJ2-7; no definite D call. V was clipped by 2 bases and J by 3 bases, with 8 bases between them. The germline V gene encodes CDR1 MNHEY and CDR2 SMNVEV (reference sequence). This CDR3 spans 13 amino acids. CDR3 region: CASSLNSLYEQYF. CDR3 nucleotide sequence: TGTGCCAGCAGTTTAAACAGCCTCTACGAGCAGTACTTC.

This clone was counted once. The CDR3 loop is CASSLGGPRTEAFF. The CDR3 DNA is TGTGCCAGCAGCTTAGGGGGGCCACGGACTGAAGCTTTCTTT. This sequence joins TRBV7-2 and TRBJ1-1; possibly TRBD1 for D (6 bases). This CDR3 contains 14 residues. Trimming cost V 1 base and J 5 bases, with 11 bases left between them. Per germline, CDR1 SGHTA and CDR2 FQGNSA.

The chain employs TRBV13 and TRBJ2-7; 7 bases are a match to TRBD2. The CDR3 consists of 15 residues. The trim removed 3 bases at V and 0 bases at J, leaving 5 bases unmatched. The germline V gene has CDR1 PRHDT and CDR2 FYEKMQ (reference sequence). The CDR3 DNA reads as TGTGCCAGCAGCTTCCGGGGGGTCATCTCCTACGAGCAGTACTTC. Translating gives CASSFRGVISYEQYF.

V usage is TRBV7-2 and J usage is TRBJ2-2; 14 nucleotides match TRBD2. Germline trimming cut 0 bases from V and 3 bases from J; bases unmatched to any gene: 6. The CDR3 length is 19 residues. Germline V CDR1 and CDR2: SGHTA, FQGNSA. The CDR3 sequence is CASSLAPGLAGAHTGELFF. The CDR3 DNA sequence: TGTGCCAGCAGCTTAGCCCCGGGACTAGCGGGAGCGCACACCGGGGAGCTGTTTTTT.

This chain links TRBV12-3 or TRBV12-4 with TRBJ2-3, with unresolved D. Trimming shortened V by 6 bases and J by 6 bases, and 7 bases separated the two germline ends. The CDR3 totals 11 residues. The DNA for the CDR3 is TGTGCCAGCAGACGGGTGGATACGCAGTATTTT. It yields the protein CASRRVDTQYF.

The rearrangement joins TRBV6-5 to TRBJ1-1; 7 nucleotides agree with TRBD1. Trimming removed 7 bases from V and 2 bases from J; junction bases left unmatched: 10. Per germline, CDR1 MNHEY and CDR2 SVGAGI. This CDR3 is built from 15 residues. CDR3 DNA sequence: TGTGCCAGCACCCATGGGACAGCTTTTAACACTGAAGCTTTCTTT. Protein sequence: CASTHGTAFNTEAFF.

V is TRBV7-7 and J is TRBJ2-5, with 7 nucleotides matching TRBD1. CDR1 is SSHAT, CDR2 FNYEAQ, per germline (reference sequence). V was clipped by 5 bases and J by 1 base; unmatched bases: 7. CDR3 length: 15 residues. CDR3 nucleotide sequence: TGTGCCAGCAGCACCGGGACAGTTCCCCAAGAGACCCAGTACTTC. It translates to CASSTGTVPQETQYF. The full variable domain, its missing parts supplied by reference TRBV7-7 and TRBJ2-5, is GAGVSQSPRYKVTKRGQDVTLRCDPISSHATLYWYQQALGQGPEFLTYFNYEAQPDKSGLPSDRFSAERPEGSISTLTIQRTEQRDSAMYRCASSTGTVPQETQYFGPGTRLLVL.

The CDR3 DNA is TGTGCCAGCAGCCCTCGAGGGAGGGAAGCTTTCTTT. Protein product: CASSPRGREAFF. The V and J genes are TRBV7-8 and TRBJ1-1; no reliable D call. CDR1 and CDR2 from the germline V gene are SGHVS and FQNEAQ. This CDR3 has 12 amino acids. Trimming pared 5 bases from V and 8 bases from J, leaving 12 bases between.

This chain joins TRBV7-9 and TRBJ2-7, with 8 bases matching TRBD1. With V trimmed by 5 bases and J by 2 bases, 17 bases remained unmatched. The CDR3 runs to 18 residues. Germline loops: CDR1 SEHNR, CDR2 FQNEAQ (reference sequence). The CDR3 sequence is CASSQGGWTGSNPYEQYF. The DNA for the CDR3 is TGTGCCAGCAGCCAAGGAGGCTGGACAGGGAGTAATCCCTACGAGCAGTACTTC.

The chain employs TRBV9 and TRBJ2-2, with 8 bases that match TRBD2. V shed 0 bases and J 0 bases; nucleotides not matched to a gene: 4. The CDR3 has 17 residues. Germline V gene data show CDR1 as SGDLS and CDR2 as YYNGEE. CDR3 sequence (DNA): TGTGCCAGCAGCGTAGCCGTCGGGGGGGCGAACACCGGGGAGCTGTTTTTT. Its translation: CASSVAVGGANTGELFF.

V is TRBV3-1 (or the pseudogene TRBV3-2) and J is TRBJ1-2, with TRBD1 matching 9 bases. Germline V gene data show CDR1 as LGHDT and CDR2 as YNNKEL (reference sequence). V shed 8 bases and J 4 bases; nucleotides not matched to a gene: 5. This CDR3 has 13 residues. The CDR3 is CASRGQGRYGYTF. CDR3 DNA sequence: TGTGCCAGCCGTGGACAGGGGCGCTATGGCTACACCTTC.

The chain joins TRBV28 to TRBJ1-6; no clear D. CDR1 MDHEN and CDR2 SYDVKM come from the germline V gene. Trimming pared 2 bases from V and 8 bases from J, leaving 10 bases between. The CDR3 length is 14 residues. The DNA of the CDR3 is TGTGCCAGCAGTTTAGAGAGTTCCTATTCACCCCTCCACTTT. Its translation is CASSLESSYSPLHF.

The chain is built from TRBV3-1 (or the pseudogene TRBV3-2) and TRBJ2-1, with D tentatively TRBD2 (6 bases). CDR1 is LGHDT, CDR2 YNNKEL, per germline (reference sequence). The CDR3 spans 18 residues. V shed 0 bases and J shed 13 bases, with 28 bases lying between them. The chain's CDR3 is CASSQEGSEGSPHLNQFF. The DNA for the CDR3 is TGTGCCAGCAGCCAAGAAGGATCGGAGGGGTCCCCACATTTAAATCAGTTCTTC.

The rearrangement uses TRBV3-1 (or the pseudogene TRBV3-2) and TRBJ2-3, with a tentative D call TRBD2 (5 bases). The V end lost 2 bases, the J end lost 7 bases, and 13 bases lay between the germline ends. There are 14 residues in the CDR3. The germline V gene encodes CDR1 LGHDT and CDR2 YNNKEL (reference sequence). CDR3 sequence: CASSQLATWHTQYF. The CDR3 DNA follows: TGTGCCAGCAGCCAACTAGCTACCTGGCATACGCAGTATTTT.

This chain links TRBV30 with TRBJ1-4; no clear D. The V gene's germline CDR1 is GTSNPN and CDR2 SVGIG (reference sequence). The CDR3 is 12 amino acids. The chain's CDR3 is CALAAAPRSLFF. In DNA form, the CDR3 reads TGTGCTCTGGCGGCCGCCCCCCGAAGTCTGTTTTTT. The whole variable domain, remainder taken from reference TRBV30 and TRBJ1-4, is SQTIHQWPATLVQPVGSPLSLECTVEGTSNPNLYWYRQAAGRGLQLLFYSVGIGQISSEVPQNLSASRPQDRQFILSSKKLLLSDSGFYLCALAAAPRSLFFGSGTQLSVL.